These T cell receptor beta chains were read from a single sample in a study of CD4 T cells in relation to SARS-CoV-2 and coronaviruses. The data were produced by immunoSEQ multiplex PCR, yet TCRdb's version contains in-frame clones alone and is incomplete. The profile shows about 36,000 clones, about four fifths of them singletons. The antigens of these receptors remain unknown. The sample consisted of naive CD4+ T cells from PBMCs, cultured in vitro. Every receptor here comes from an adult with COVID-19. Each CDR3 is given with its conserved first and last residue. The order of the fields is V gene, CDR3 protein.

TRBV4-2,CASSHSPTVLAGGPDVNEQFF
TRBV2,CASSGTQMNFIQINYGYTF
TRBV6-4,CATRLAGTNTGELFF
TRBV5-4,CASSLAVGSSYEQYF
TRBV7-2,CASKMTGVNTGELFF
TRBV3-1/TRBV3-2,CASSVRTGDTEAFF
TRBV30,CAWISPGTETQYF
TRBV21-1,CASSKVLAGGGEETQYF
TRBV12-3/TRBV12-4,CASSFAGRGEQYF
TRBV30,CAWSTHLSGAVDEQYF
TRBV19,CASSIAVYNEQFF
TRBV4-2,CASSQEGVHSYNEQFF
TRBV6-4,CASSDSMDSRNEQFF
TRBV7-2,CASSLRASGTSGELFF
TRBV7-8,CASSSLSVPNGYTF
TRBV28,CASSFPGRWGETQYF
TRBV4-1,CASSLYTSTSYEQYF
TRBV4-1,CASSHIAGVSDNEQFF
TRBV7-9,CASSLGDQAFF
TRBV9,CASSAGTTGNTIYF
TRBV6-4,CASSDSVRGSNEQFF
TRBV28,CASSHLLVGQKIGVQPQHF
TRBV13,CASSYGTGGAIGELFF
TRBV5-1,CASSLWDRGKKGQFF
TRBV19,CASSSKTGISYNEQFF
TRBV5-1,CASSLSSGNAETQYF
TRBV7-9,CASRPRVGGPTYNEQFF
TRBV10-3,CAIRKFGQGLNTEAFF
TRBV4-2,CASSQVPAEPHYEQYF
TRBV7-3,CASSLGLTSGDQETQYF
TRBV28,CASSLLRNEQFF
TRBV28,CASSLTRAPPRGYTF
TRBV6-1,CASSEVQGGETQYF
TRBV30,CAFSGNYNEQFF
TRBV28,CASRLAREKLFF
TRBV5-1,CASSLLAGGQDTQYF
TRBV23-1,CASSQRIRTTSTDTQYF
TRBV10-3,CAISPRSGRAGREQYF
TRBV4-1,CASSQVGRTTGNTIYF
TRBV3-1/TRBV3-2,CASRQGQAFAQYF
TRBV19,CASSQDRGTISSYNEQFF
TRBV7-9,CASSLERTLGETQYF
TRBV4-1,CASSQDRTGGYTF
TRBV5-1,CASSSGTPDTDTQYF
TRBV6-5,CASSYTSGSITYEQYF
TRBV11-3,CASSLGAGVVGDTQYF
TRBV5-8,CASTATRAVATGELFF
TRBV4-1,CASSQFPGLNTEAFF
TRBV2,CASAGGYPYEQYF